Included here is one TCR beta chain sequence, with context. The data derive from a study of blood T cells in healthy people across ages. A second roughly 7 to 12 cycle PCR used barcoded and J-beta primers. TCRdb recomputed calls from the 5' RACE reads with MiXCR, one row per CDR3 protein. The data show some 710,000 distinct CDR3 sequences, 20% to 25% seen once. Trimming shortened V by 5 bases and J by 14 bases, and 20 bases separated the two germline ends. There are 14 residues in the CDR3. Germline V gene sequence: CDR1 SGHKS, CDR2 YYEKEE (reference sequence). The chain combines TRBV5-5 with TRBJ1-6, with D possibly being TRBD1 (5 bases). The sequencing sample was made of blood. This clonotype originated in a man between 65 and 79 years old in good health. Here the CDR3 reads CASSTGLGSGTLHF. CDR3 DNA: TGTGCCAGCAGTACGGGACTGGGGAGCGGTACCCTCCACTTT.